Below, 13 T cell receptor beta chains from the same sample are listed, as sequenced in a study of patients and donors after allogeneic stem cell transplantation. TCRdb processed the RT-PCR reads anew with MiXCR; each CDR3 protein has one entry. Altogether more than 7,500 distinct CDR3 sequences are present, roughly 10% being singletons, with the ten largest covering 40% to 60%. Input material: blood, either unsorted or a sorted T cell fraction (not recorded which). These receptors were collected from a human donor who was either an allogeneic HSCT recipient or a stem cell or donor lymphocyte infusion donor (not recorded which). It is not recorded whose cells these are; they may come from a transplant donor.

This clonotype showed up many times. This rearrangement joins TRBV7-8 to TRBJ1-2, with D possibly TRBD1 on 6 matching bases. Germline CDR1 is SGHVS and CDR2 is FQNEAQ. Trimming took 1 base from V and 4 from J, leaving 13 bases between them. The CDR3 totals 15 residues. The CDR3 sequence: CASSLGGGRSYGYTF. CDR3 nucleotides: TGTGCCAGCAGCTTAGGAGGGGGGCGATCCTATGGCTACACCTTC.

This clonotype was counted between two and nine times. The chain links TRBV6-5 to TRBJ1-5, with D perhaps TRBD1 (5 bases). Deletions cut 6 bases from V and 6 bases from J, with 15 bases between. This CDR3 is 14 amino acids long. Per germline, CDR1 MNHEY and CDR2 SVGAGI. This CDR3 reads CASSEGTSSQPQHF. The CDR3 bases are TGTGCCAGCAGCGAGGGGACGAGTAGTCAGCCCCAGCATTTT.

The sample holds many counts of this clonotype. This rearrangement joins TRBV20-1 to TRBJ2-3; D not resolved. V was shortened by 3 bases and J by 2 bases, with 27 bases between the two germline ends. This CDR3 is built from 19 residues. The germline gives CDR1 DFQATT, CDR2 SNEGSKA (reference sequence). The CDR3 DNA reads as TGCAGTGCTAGGCCAGGAACGAGGTCCGCCTACTATTACACAGATACGCAGTATTTT. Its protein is CSARPGTRSAYYYTDTQYF.

This CDR3 is CASSLVGNTGELFF. CDR3 DNA sequence: TGTGCCAGCAGTTTAGTAGGAAACACCGGGGAGCTGTTTTTT. The chain is built from TRBV12-3 or TRBV12-4 and TRBJ2-2; D remains unclear. The germline V and J ends were trimmed by 1 base and 2 bases, with 5 bases remaining between them. This CDR3 has 14 residues.

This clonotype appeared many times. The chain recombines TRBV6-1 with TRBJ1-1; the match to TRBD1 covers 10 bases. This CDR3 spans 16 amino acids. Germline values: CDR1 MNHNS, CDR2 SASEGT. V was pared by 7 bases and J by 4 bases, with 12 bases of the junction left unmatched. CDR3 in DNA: TGTGCCAGCAAACCATTGGGGGACAGGGGAAGCACTGAAGCTTTCTTT. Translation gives CASKPLGDRGSTEAFF.

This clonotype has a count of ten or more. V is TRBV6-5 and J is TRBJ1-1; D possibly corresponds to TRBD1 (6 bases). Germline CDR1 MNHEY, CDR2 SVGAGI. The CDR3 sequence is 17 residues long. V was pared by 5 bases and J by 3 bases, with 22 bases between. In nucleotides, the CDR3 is TGTGCCAGCAGTCAACCCTTAGGACAGCCCGGGGACACTGAAGCTTTCTTT. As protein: CASSQPLGQPGDTEAFF.

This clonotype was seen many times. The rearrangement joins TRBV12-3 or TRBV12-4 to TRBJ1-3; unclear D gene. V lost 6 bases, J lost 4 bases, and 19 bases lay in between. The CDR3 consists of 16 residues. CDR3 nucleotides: TGTGCCAGCAGCCCAATATTCAGCGGTGGAGGAAACACCATATATTTT. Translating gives CASSPIFSGGGNTIYF.

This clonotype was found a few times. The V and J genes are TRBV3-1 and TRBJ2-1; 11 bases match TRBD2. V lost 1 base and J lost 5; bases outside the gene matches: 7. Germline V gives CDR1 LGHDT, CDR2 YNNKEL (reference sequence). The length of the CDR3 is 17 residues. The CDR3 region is CASSQGVTSGVNNEQFF. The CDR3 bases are TGTGCCAGCAGCCAAGGGGTGACTAGCGGGGTAAACAATGAGCAGTTCTTC.

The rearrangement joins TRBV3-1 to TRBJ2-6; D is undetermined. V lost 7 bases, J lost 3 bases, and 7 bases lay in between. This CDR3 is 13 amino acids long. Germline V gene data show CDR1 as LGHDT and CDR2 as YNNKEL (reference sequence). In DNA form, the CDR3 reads TGTGCCAGCACCAACCTTGGGGCCAACGTCCTGACTTTC. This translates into CASTNLGANVLTF.

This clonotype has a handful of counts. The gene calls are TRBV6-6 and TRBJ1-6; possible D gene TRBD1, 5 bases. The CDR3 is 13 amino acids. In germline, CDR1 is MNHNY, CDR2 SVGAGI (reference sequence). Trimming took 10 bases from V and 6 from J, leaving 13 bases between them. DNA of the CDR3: TGTGCCACCTTCCTTGGGGGTAATTCACCCCTCCACTTT. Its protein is CATFLGGNSPLHF.

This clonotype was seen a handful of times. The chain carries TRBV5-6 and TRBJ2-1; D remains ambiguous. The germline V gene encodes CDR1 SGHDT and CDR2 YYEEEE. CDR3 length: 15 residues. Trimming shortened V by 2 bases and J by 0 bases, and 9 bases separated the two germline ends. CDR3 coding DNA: TGTGCCAGCAGCTTATCTATCAGCTCCTACAATGAGCAGTTCTTC. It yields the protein CASSLSISSYNEQFF.

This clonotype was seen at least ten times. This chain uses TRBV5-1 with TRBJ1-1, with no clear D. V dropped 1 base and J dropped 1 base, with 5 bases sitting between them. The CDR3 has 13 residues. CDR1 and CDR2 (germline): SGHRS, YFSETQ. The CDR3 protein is CASSLLENTEAFF. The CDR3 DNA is TGCGCCAGCAGCTTGCTCGAGAACACTGAAGCTTTCTTT.

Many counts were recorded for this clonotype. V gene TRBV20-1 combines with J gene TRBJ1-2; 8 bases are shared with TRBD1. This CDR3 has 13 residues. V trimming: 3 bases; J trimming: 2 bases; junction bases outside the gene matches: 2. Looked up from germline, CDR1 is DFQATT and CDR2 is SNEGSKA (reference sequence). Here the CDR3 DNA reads TGCAGTGCTAGGTGGACAGGGAACTATGGCTACACCTTC. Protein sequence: CSARWTGNYGYTF.